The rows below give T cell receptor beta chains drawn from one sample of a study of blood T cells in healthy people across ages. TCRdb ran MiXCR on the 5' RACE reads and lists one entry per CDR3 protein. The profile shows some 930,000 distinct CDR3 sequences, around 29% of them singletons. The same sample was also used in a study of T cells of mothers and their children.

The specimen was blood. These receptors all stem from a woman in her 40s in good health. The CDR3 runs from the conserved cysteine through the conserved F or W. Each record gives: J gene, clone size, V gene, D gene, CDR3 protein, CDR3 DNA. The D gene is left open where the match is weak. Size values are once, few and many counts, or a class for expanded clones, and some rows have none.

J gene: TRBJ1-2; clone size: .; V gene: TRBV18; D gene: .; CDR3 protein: CASSGTEGYGYTF; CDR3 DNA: TGTGCCAGTTCAGGGACGGAAGGGTATGGCTACACCTTC
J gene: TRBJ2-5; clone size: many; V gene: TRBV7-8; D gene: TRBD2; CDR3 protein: CASSLATSGGYETQYF; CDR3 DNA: TGTGCCAGCAGCTTAGCGACTAGCGGGGGATACGAGACCCAGTACTTC
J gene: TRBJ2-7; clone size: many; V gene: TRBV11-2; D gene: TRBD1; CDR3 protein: CASSWSTGTGEQYF; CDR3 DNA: TGTGCCAGCAGCTGGTCAACCGGGACAGGGGAGCAGTACTTC
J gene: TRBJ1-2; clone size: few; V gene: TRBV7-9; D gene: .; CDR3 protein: CASRLSADYGYTF; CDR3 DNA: TGTGCCAGCCGTCTCTCAGCCGACTATGGCTACACCTTC
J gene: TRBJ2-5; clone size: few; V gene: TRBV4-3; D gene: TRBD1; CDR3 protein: CASSPGGGGTGRYNEQYF; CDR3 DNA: TGCGCCAGCAGCCCCGGTGGAGGGGGGACAGGGCGCTACAATGAGCAGTACTTC
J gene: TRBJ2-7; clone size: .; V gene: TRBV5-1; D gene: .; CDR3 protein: CASSFGGGPYNEQYF; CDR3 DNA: TGCGCCAGCAGCTTCGGTGGGGGCCCCTACAATGAGCAGTACTTC
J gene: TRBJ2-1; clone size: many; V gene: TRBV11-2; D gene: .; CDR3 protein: CASSSDGTPYNEQFF; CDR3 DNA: TGTGCCAGCTCCTCGGACGGGACCCCCTACAATGAGCAGTTCTTC
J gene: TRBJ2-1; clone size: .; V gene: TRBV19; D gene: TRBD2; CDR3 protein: CASSKLAGPYSEQFF; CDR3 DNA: TGTGCCAGTAGTAAACTAGCGGGGCCGTACAGTGAGCAGTTCTTC
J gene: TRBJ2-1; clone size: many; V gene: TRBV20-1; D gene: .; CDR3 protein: CSGGGRSYNEQFF; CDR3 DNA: TGCAGTGGGGGGGGCAGGTCCTACAATGAGCAGTTCTTC
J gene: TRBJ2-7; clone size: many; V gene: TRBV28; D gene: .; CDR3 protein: CASSPEGRGRREQYF; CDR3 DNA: TGTGCCAGCAGTCCCGAGGGACGAGGCAGGCGGGAGCAGTACTTC
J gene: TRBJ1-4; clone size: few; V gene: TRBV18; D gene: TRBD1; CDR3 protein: CASSPLQGNNEKLFF; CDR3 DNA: TGTGCCAGCTCACCACTACAGGGGAACAATGAAAAACTGTTTTTT
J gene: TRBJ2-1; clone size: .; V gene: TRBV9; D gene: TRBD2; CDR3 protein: CASSVGGSGGNEQFF; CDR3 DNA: TGTGCCAGCAGCGTAGGGGGTAGCGGGGGGAATGAGCAGTTCTTC
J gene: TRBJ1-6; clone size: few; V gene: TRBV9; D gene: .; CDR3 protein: CASSVGPESSYNSPLHF; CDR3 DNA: TGTGCCAGCAGCGTAGGCCCAGAGAGCTCCTATAATTCACCCCTCCACTTT
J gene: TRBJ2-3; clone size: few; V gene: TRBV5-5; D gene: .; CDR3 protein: CASGGGLSTDTQYF; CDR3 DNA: TGTGCCAGCGGCGGGGGCCTCAGCACAGATACGCAGTATTTT
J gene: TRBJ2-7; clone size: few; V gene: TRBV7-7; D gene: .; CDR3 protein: CASSPIRWGDSSYEQYF; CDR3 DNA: TGTGCTAGCAGCCCTATAAGGTGGGGGGACAGCTCCTACGAGCAGTACTTC
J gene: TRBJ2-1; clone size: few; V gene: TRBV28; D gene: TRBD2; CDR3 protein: CASTSSGLAFDEQFF; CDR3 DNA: TGTGCCAGCACCTCCTCGGGACTAGCTTTCGATGAGCAGTTCTTC
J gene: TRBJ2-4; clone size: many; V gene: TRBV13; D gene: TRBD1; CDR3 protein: CASSLGQEVAKNIQYF; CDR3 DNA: TGTGCCAGCAGCCTAGGACAGGAGGTGGCCAAAAACATTCAGTACTTC
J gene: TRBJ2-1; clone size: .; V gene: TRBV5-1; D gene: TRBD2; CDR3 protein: CASSLRSGGLDEQFF; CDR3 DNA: TGCGCCAGCAGCTTGAGGAGCGGGGGGCTCGATGAGCAGTTCTTC
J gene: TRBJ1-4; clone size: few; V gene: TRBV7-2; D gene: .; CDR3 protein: CASSLGDVWSEKLFF; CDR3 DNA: TGTGCCAGCAGCTTAGGGGACGTCTGGAGTGAAAAACTGTTTTTT
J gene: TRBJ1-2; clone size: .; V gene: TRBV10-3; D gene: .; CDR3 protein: CAIGERGANYGYTF; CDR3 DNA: TGTGCCATCGGGGAAAGGGGAGCTAACTATGGCTACACCTTC
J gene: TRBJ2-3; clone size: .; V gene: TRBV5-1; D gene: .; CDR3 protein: CASAASEDHTDTQYF; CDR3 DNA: TGCGCCAGTGCCGCATCTGAAGACCACACAGATACGCAGTATTTT
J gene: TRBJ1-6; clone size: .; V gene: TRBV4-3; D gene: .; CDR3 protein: CASSQDRQAINSPLHF; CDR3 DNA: TGCGCCAGCAGCCAAGATAGGCAGGCTATTAATTCACCCCTCCACTTT
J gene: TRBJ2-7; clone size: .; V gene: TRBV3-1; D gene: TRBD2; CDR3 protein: CASSQGGGVTGEQYF; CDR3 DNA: TGTGCCAGCAGCCAAGGTGGGGGGGTAACAGGCGAGCAGTACTTC
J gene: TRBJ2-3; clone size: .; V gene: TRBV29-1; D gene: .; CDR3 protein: CSVEEASLDTQYF; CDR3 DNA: TGCAGCGTTGAAGAGGCCTCATTAGATACGCAGTATTTT
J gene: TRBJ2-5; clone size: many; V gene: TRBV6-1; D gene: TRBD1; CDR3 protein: CASRIQGSGETQYF; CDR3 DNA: TGTGCCAGTAGGATACAGGGGAGTGGGGAGACCCAGTACTTC
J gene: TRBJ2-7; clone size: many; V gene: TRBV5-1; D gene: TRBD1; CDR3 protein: CASSAGGRYEQYF; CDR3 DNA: TGCGCCAGCAGCGCAGGGGGCAGGTACGAGCAGTACTTC
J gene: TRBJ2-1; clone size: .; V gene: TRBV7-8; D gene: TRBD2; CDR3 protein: CANSLALAGGPQTYNEQFF; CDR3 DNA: TGTGCCAACAGCTTAGCCCTAGCGGGGGGGCCCCAGACCTACAATGAGCAGTTCTTC
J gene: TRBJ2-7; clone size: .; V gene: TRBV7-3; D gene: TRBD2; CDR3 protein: CASSPTERGGRWEQYF; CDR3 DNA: TGTGCCAGCAGCCCAACCGAGCGGGGGGGCAGGTGGGAGCAGTACTTC
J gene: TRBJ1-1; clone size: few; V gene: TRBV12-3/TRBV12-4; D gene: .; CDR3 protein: CAGSTLTGAEAFF; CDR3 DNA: TGTGCCGGCAGTACCCTAACGGGAGCTGAAGCTTTCTTT
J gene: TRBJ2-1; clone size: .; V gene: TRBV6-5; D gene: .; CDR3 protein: CASSPPDNNEQFF; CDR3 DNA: TGTGCCAGCAGCCCTCCGGATAACAATGAGCAGTTCTTC
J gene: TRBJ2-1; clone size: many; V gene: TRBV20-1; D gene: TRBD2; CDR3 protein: CSASRRGSYIEQFF; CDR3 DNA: TGCAGTGCTAGTCGGCGGGGGTCTTATATTGAGCAGTTCTTC
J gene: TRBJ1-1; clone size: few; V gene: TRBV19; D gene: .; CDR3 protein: CASTGGMNTEAFF; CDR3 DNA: TGTGCCAGTACAGGCGGGATGAACACTGAAGCTTTCTTT
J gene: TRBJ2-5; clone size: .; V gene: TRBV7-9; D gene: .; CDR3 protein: CASSDGPNLGTQYF; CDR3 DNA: TGTGCCAGCAGCGACGGGCCGAACCTCGGGACCCAGTACTTC
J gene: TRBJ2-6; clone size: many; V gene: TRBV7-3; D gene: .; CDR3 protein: CASSLIAGLGANVLTF; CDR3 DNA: TGTGCCAGCAGCTTAATTGCGGGTTTGGGGGCCAACGTCCTGACTTTC
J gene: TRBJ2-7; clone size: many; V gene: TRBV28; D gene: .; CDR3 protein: CASSPVGQTYEQYF; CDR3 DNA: TGTGCCAGCAGCCCCGTAGGCCAAACCTACGAGCAGTACTTC
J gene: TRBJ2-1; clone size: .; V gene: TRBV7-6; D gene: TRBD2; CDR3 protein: CASSFLTSGGQGEQFF; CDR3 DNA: TGTGCCAGCAGCTTCCTGACTAGCGGGGGGCAGGGTGAGCAGTTCTTC
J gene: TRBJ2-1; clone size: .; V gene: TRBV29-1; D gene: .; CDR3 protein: CSVKPPRENEQFF; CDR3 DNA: TGCAGCGTCAAGCCCCCCCGAGAAAATGAGCAGTTCTTC
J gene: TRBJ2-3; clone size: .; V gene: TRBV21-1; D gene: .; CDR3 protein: CASSYTAPLAATDTQYF; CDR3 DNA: TGTGCCAGCAGCTACACTGCCCCACTAGCGGCCACAGATACGCAGTATTTT
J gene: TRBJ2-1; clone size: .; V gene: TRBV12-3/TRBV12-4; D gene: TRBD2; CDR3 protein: CASSLEAGGRYEQLF; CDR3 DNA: TGTGCCAGCAGTTTAGAGGCGGGGGGGCGGTATGAGCAGCTCTTC
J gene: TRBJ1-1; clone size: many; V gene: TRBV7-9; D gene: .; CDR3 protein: CASSPGRGDIRLAEAFF; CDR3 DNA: TGTGCCAGCAGCCCCGGACGGGGGGATATTCGTCTGGCTGAAGCTTTCTTT
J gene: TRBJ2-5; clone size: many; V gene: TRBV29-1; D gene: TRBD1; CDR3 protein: CSVEEWQGAIETQYF; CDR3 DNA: TGCAGCGTTGAAGAGTGGCAGGGGGCTATCGAGACCCAGTACTTC
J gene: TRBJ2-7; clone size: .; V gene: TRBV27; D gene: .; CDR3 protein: CASSHQESPYEQYF; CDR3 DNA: TGTGCCAGCAGTCATCAGGAAAGCCCCTACGAGCAGTACTTC
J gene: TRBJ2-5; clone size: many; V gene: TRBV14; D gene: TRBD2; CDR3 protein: CASSQASGGQETQYF; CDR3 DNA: TGTGCCAGCAGCCAAGCGAGCGGGGGACAAGAGACCCAGTACTTC
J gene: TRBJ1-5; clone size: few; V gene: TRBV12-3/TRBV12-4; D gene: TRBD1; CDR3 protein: CASSPGQGETQPQHF; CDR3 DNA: TGTGCCAGCAGCCCGGGACAGGGGGAAACACAGCCCCAGCATTTT
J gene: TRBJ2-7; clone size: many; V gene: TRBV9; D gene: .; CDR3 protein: CASSTRAGAGEQYF; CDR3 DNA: TGTGCCAGCAGCACAAGAGCAGGGGCCGGCGAGCAGTACTTC
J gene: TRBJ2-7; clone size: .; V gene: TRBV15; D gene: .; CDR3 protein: CATSRSLGTYEQYF; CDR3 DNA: TGTGCCACCAGCCGGAGCCTAGGGACTTACGAGCAGTACTTC
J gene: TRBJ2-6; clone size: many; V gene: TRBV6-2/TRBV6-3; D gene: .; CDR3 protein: CASLSRQLRYSGANVLTF; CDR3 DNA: TGTGCCAGCCTTAGCAGACAGTTACGATACTCTGGGGCCAACGTCCTGACTTTC
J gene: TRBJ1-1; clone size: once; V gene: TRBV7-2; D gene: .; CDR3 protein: CASSLRTVPGAFF; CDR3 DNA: TGTGCCAGCAGCCTCCGGACAGTGCCTGGAGCTTTCTTT
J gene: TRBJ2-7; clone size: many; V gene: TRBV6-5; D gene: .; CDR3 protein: CASRGTGLKNEQYF; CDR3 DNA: TGTGCCAGCAGGGGCACGGGTTTGAAGAACGAGCAGTACTTC
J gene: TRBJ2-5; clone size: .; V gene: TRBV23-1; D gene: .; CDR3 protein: CASSQLEQGQETQYF; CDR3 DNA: TGCGCCAGCAGTCAACTGGAACAGGGTCAAGAGACCCAGTACTTC
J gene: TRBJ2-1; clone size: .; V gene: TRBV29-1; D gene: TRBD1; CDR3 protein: CSIEPNHDRVSYNEQFF; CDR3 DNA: TGCAGCATTGAACCGAACCATGACAGGGTCTCCTACAATGAGCAGTTCTTC
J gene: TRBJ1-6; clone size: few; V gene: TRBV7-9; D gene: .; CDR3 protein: CASSDGQLNSPLHF; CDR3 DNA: TGTGCCAGCAGCGATGGACAGTTAAATTCACCCCTCCACTTT
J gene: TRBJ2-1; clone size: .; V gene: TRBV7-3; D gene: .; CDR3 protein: CASSPRGAAWDEQFF; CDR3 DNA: TGTGCCAGTAGCCCCCGGGGGGCCGCTTGGGATGAGCAGTTCTTC
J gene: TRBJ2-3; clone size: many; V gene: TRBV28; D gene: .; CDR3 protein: CASSVPGLTDTQYF; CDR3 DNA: TGTGCCAGCAGTGTACCGGGACTCACAGATACGCAGTATTTT
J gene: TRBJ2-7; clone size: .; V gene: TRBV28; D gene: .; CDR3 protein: CASMGGQGLYNEQYF; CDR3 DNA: TGTGCCAGCATGGGGGGGCAGGGGCTGTACAATGAGCAGTACTTC
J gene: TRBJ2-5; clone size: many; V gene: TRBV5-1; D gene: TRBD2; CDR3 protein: CASSRSGGAVETQYF; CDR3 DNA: TGCGCCAGCAGCCGTAGCGGGGGAGCGGTGGAGACCCAGTACTTC
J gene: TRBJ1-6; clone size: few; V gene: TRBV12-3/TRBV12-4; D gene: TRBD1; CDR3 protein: CASSSPRRTGVESPLHF; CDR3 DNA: TGTGCCAGCAGTTCACCGCGCCGTACAGGGGTGGAGTCACCCCTCCACTTT
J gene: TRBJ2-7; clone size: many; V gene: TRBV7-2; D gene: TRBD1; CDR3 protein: CASSLESNRGEQYF; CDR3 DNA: TGTGCCAGCAGCTTAGAGTCCAACAGGGGCGAGCAGTACTTC
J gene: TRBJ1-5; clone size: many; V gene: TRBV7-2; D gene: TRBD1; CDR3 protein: CASRPMGTGNQPQHF; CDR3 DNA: TGTGCCAGCAGACCCATGGGGACAGGCAATCAGCCCCAGCATTTT